This T cell receptor (beta chain) appears in the sequencing data of a study of control samples from healthy donors and cancer patients. Clones were sequenced by immunoSEQ multiplex PCR, and TCRdb holds only the in-frame ones, with some missing. This sample has tens of thousands of clones; around nine tenths occur once, and the top ten carry 1.9%. The length of the CDR3 is 15 residues. Germline CDR1 SGHTA, CDR2 FQGNSA. With V trimmed by 1 base and J by 3 bases, 5 bases remained unmatched. In its sample, this clone was seen once. The chain joins TRBV7-2 to TRBJ2-7, with 8 nucleotides matching TRBD1. This clonotype originated in a woman aged 60-70 years with head and neck cancer. The specimen was PBMCs. The CDR3 DNA is TGTGCCAGCAGCTTAGGGGGTGGACAGGGCTACGAGCAGTACTTC. It specifies CASSLGGGQGYEQYF.